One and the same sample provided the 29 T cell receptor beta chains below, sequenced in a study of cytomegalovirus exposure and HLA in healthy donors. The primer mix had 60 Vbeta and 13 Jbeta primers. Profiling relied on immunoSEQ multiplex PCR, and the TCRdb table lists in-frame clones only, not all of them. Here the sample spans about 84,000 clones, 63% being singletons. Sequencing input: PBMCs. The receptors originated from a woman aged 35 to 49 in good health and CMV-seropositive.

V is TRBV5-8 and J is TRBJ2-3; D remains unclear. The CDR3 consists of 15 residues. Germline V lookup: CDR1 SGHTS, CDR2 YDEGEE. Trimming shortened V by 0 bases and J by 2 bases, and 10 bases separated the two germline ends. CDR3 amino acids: CASSLAHRSTDTQYF. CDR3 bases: TGTGCCAGCAGCTTGGCTCACAGATCCACAGATACGCAGTATTTT.

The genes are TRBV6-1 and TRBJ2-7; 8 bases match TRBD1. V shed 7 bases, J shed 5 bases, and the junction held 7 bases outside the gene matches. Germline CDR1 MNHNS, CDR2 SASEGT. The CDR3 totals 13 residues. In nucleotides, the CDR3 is TGTGCCAGCACCCTGACACAGGGGGACGAGCAGTACTTC. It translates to CASTLTQGDEQYF.

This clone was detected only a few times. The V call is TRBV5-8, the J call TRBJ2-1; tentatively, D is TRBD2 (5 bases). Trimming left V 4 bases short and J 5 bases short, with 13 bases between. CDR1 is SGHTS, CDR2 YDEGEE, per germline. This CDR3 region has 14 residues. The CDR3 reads CASSIAGLDNEQFF. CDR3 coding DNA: TGTGCCAGCAGCATTGCCGGACTGGACAATGAGCAGTTCTTC.

CDR3 DNA: TGTGCCAGCAGCAGGGACAGTTGGGGCTACACCTTC. It is translated as CASSRDSWGYTF. The V call is TRBV7-2, the J call TRBJ1-2; 7 bases agree with TRBD1. The CDR3 spans 12 residues. The germline CDR1 and CDR2 sequences are SGHTA and FQGNSA. Unmatched junction bases numbered 5, after V lost 5 bases and J lost 8 bases.

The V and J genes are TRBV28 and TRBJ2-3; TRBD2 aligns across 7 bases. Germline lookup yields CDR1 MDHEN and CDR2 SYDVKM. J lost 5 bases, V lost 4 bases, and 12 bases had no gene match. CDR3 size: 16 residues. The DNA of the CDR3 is TGTGCCAGCAGTTACCTGGGAGGGTCCGGTGGAGATACGCAGTATTTT. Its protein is CASSYLGGSGGDTQYF.

CDR3 coding DNA: TGTGCCAGCAGTTTGGAGGGAGGCGGGGAGCTGTTTTTT. Its protein is CASSLEGGGELFF. V and J are TRBV28 and TRBJ2-2, with TRBD2 as a possible D gene (6 bases). Per germline, CDR1 MDHEN and CDR2 SYDVKM. Trimming cost V 3 bases and J 7 bases, with 9 bases left between them. The CDR3 consists of 13 residues.

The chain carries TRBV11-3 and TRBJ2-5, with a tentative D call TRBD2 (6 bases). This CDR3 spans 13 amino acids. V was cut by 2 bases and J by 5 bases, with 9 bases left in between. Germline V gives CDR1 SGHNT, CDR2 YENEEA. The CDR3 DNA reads TGTGCCAGCAGCTTATCTGGGGGGGAGACCCAGTACTTC. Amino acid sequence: CASSLSGGETQYF.

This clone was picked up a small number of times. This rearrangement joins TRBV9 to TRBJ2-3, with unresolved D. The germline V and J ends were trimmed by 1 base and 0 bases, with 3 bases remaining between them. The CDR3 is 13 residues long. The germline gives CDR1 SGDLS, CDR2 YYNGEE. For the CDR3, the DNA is TGTGCCAGCAGCGTAACTAGCACAGATACGCAGTATTTT. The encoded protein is CASSVTSTDTQYF.

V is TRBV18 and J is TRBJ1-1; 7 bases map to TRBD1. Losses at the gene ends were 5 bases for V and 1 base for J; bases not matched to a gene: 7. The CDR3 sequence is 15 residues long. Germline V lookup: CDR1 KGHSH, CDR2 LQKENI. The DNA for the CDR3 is TGTGCCAGCTCAATTCGACAGGGACAGAACACTGAAGCTTTCTTT. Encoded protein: CASSIRQGQNTEAFF.

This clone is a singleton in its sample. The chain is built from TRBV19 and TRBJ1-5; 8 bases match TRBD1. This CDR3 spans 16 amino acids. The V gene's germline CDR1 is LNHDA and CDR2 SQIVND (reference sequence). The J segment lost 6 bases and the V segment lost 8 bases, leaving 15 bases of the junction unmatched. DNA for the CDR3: TGTGCCAGTTGGAACCTTGGACAGGGTTTATCTCAGCCCCAGCATTTT. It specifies CASWNLGQGLSQPQHF.

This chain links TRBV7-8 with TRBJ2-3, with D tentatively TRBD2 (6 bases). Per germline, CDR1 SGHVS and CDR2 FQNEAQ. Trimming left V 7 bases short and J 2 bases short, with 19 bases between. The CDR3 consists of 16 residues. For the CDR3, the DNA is TGTGCCAGCACCCAAGGACGTGGCGGGATCACAGATACGCAGTATTTT. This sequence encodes CASTQGRGGITDTQYF.

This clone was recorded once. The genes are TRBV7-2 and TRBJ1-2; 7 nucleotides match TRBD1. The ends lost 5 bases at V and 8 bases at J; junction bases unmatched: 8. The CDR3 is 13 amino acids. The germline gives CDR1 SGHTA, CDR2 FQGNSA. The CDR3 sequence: CASSQPTGSGYTF. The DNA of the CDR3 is TGTGCCAGCAGCCAACCGACAGGGTCGGGCTACACCTTC.

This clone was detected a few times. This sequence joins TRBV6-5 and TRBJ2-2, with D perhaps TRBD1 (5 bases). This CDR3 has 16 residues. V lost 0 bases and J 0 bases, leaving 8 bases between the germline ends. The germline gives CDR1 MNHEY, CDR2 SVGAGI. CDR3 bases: TGTGCCAGCAGTTACTCGTCAGGGCCGAACACCGGGGAGCTGTTTTTT. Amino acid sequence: CASSYSSGPNTGELFF.

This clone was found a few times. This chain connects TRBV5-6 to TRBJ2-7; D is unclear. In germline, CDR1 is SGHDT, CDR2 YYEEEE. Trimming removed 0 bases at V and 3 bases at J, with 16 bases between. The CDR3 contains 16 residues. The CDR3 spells CASSLVVLGGNYEQYF. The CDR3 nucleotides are TGTGCCAGCAGCTTGGTAGTACTTGGCGGAAACTACGAGCAGTACTTC.

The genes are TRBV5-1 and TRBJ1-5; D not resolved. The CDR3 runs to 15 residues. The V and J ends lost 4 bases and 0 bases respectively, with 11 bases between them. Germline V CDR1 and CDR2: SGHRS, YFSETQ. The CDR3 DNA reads TGCGCCAGCAGCCCCGACATCAATAGCAATCAGCCCCAGCATTTT. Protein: CASSPDINSNQPQHF.

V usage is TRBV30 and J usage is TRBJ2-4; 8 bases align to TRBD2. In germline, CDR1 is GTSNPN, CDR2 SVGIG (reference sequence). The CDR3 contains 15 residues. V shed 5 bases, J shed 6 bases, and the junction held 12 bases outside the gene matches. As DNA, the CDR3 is TGTGCCTGGCAACTAACTAGCGGAGGAAGAAACATTCAGTACTTC. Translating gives CAWQLTSGGRNIQYF. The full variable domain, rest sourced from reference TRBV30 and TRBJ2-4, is SQTIHQWPATLVQPVGSPLSLECTVEGTSNPNLYWYRQAAGRGLQLLFYSVGIGQISSEVPQNLSASRPQDRQFILSSKKLLLSDSGFYLCAWQLTSGGRNIQYFGAGTRLSVL.

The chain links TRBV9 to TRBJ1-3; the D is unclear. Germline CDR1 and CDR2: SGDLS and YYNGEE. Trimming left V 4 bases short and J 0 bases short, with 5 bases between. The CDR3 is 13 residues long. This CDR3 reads CASSISSGNTIYF. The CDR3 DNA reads TGTGCCAGCAGCATCAGCTCTGGAAACACCATATATTTT.

This CDR3 is CASALLPWPQPRVDRGEQYF. Here the CDR3 DNA reads TGTGCTAGTGCCCTCCTCCCTTGGCCCCAACCGAGGGTAGATCGCGGGGAGCAGTACTTC. The J gene is TRBJ2-7, the V gene TRBV12-5, with D tentatively TRBD2 (5 bases). Per the germline V gene, CDR1 is LGHNT and CDR2 is FRNRAP. V lost 7 bases to trimming and J lost 7 bases, with 38 bases between them. CDR3 length: 20 amino acids.

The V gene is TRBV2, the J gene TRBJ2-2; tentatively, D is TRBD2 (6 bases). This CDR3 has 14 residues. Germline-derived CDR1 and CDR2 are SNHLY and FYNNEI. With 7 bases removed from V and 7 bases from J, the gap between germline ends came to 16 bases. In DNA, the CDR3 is TGTGCCAGCAATGCTCTAGCGCCCAGCGGGGAGCTGTTTTTT. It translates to CASNALAPSGELFF.

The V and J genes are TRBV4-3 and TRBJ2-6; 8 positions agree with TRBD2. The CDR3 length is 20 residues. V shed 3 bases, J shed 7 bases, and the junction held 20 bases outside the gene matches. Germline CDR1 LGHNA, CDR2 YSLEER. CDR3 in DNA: TGCGCCAGCAGCCAGGATTTTCCTAGCGGGTGGGCTCTGGGTGCCAACGTCCTGACTTTC. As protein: CASSQDFPSGWALGANVLTF.

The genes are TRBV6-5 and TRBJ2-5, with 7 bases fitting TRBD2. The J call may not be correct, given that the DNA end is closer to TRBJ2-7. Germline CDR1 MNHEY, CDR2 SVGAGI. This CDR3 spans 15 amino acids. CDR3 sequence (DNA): TGTGCCAGCAGTTCCTCCCCGGGAGGCGGCTACGAGCAGTACTTC. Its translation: CASSSSPGGGYEQYF.

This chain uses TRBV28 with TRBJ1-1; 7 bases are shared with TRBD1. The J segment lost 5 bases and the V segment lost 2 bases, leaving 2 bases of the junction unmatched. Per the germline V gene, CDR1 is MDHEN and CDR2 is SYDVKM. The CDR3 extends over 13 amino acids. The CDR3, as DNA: TGTGCCAGCAGTTTAGCAGGGGGGACTGAAGCTTTCTTT. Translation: CASSLAGGTEAFF.

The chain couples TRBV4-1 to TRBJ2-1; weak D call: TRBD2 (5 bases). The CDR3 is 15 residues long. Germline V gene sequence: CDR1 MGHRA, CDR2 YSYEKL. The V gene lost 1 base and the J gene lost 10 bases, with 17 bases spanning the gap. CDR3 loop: CASSQVETSLGEQFF. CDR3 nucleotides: TGCGCCAGCAGCCAAGTAGAGACATCACTAGGCGAGCAGTTCTTC.

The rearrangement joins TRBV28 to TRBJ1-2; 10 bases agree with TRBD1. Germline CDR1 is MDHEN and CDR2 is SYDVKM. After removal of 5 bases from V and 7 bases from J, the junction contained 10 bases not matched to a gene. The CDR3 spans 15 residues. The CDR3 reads CASSPPGQGYSGYTF. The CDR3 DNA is TGTGCCAGCAGTCCGCCGGGACAGGGGTATTCTGGCTACACCTTC.

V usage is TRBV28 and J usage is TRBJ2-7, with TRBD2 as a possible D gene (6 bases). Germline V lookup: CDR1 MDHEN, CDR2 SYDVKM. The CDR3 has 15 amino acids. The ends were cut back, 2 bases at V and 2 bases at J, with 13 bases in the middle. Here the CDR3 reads CASSLPGGKAYEQYF. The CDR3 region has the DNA TGTGCCAGCAGTTTACCTGGGGGGAAGGCCTACGAGCAGTACTTC.

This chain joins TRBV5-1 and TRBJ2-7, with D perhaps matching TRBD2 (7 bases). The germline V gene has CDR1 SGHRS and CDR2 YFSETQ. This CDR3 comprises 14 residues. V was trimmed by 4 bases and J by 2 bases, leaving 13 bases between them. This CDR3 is CASSGGAEAYEQYF. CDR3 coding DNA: TGCGCCAGCAGCGGGGGGGCGGAGGCCTACGAGCAGTACTTC.

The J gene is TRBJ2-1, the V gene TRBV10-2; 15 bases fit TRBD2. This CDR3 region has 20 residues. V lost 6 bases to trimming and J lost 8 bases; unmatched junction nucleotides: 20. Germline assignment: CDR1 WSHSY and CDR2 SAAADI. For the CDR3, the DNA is TGCGCCAGCAGCTACCCAGGGGGCCAGGGACTAGCGGGAGGAGGCTATGAGCAGTTCTTC. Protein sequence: CASSYPGGQGLAGGGYEQFF.

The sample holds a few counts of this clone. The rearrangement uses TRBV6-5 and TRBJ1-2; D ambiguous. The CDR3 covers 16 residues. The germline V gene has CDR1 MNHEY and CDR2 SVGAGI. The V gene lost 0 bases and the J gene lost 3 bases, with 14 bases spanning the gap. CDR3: CASSYSTVADYYGYTF. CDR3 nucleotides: TGTGCCAGCAGTTACTCGACTGTGGCAGACTACTATGGCTACACCTTC.

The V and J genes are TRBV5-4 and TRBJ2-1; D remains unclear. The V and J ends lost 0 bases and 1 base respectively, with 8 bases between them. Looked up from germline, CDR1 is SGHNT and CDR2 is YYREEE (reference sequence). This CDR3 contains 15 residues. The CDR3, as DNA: TGTGCCAGCAGCTTGGAGCTAGAATCCTACAATGAGCAGTTCTTC. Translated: CASSLELESYNEQFF.